This TCR beta chain appears in the sequencing data of a study of neurological immune-mediated disorders. Study-wide points: CDR3 amino acid sequences found in expanded clones were never shared across subjects, suggesting private repertoires in all groups.

This clonotype occurred many times. Its antigen is not known. Time point defined: longitudinal time-point 3. A total of 2 million PBMCs stored at -80 degrees C provided the unsorted libraries. Each TCR transcript was tagged with a 10-nucleotide random UMI during 5'RACE. Every sequencing run drew on 15-18 subjects and yielded over 170 million TCR-beta sequences. TCRdb re-called the 5' RACE reads through MiXCR, storing one row per CDR3 protein. The repertoire holds approximately 100,000 distinct CDR3 sequences, with more than 10% as singletons. Sequenced material: PBMCs. The sequence was obtained from a female donor with HTLV-1-associated myelopathy (HAM/TSP).

Written as DNA, the CDR3 is TGTGCCAGCAGCTCCCTCCGGGACACCGGGGAGCTGTTTTTT. It is translated as CASSSLRDTGELFF. This chain uses TRBV11-2 with TRBJ2-2, with D hard to call. This CDR3 is 14 amino acids long. The V gene lost 4 bases and the J gene lost 3 bases, with 9 bases spanning the gap. The germline V gene has CDR1 SGHAT and CDR2 FQNNGV.